Each of the 7 T cell receptor beta chains below was sequenced from the same sample in a study of blood T cells in healthy people across ages. PCR was performed a second time for roughly 7 to 12 cycles using a sample-barcoded 5' primer and a J-beta primer mix. TCRdb itself ran the 5' RACE reads through MiXCR, one entry per CDR3 protein. Of some 550,000 distinct CDR3 sequences in the sample, under 55% were seen once. Sequencing was performed on blood. These receptors originate from a man aged 80 or over in good health.

This clonotype was seen a handful of times. The V gene is TRBV9, the J gene TRBJ2-5; D is ambiguous. In germline, CDR1 is SGDLS, CDR2 YYNGEE. This CDR3 is built from 14 residues. V lost 0 bases and J lost 4, with 10 bases in between. CDR3 region: CASSVGTAGETQYF. The CDR3 nucleotides are TGTGCCAGCAGCGTAGGGACGGCAGGAGAGACCCAGTACTTC.

The chain recombines TRBV10-3 with TRBJ2-3; D possibly corresponds to TRBD1 (5 bases). Germline loops: CDR1 ENHRY, CDR2 SYGVKD. The CDR3 consists of 14 residues. Trimming left V 10 bases short and J 1 base short, with 15 bases between. The DNA for the CDR3 is TGTGCCAGTGATGAGGACAAAGGCACAGATACGCAGTATTTT. Its protein is CASDEDKGTDTQYF.

The rearrangement joins TRBV2 to TRBJ2-7; TRBD1 agrees at 8 bases. From germline, CDR1 is SNHLY and CDR2 FYNNEI. This CDR3 is 12 amino acids long. The ends lost 6 bases at V and 3 bases at J; junction bases unmatched: 1. The DNA of the CDR3 is TGTGCCAGCAGAGGACAGGGCTACGAGCAGTACTTC. Its translation: CASRGQGYEQYF.

This chain connects TRBV19 to TRBJ2-6, with D possibly being TRBD1 (6 bases). Germline loops: CDR1 LNHDA, CDR2 SQIVND (reference sequence). V lost 7 bases and J lost 1, with 8 bases in between. The CDR3 is 14 residues long. The CDR3 nucleotides are TGTGCCAGTACCCAGGGGTCTGGGGCCAACGTCCTGACTTTC. It encodes CASTQGSGANVLTF.

V usage is TRBV20-1 and J usage is TRBJ2-1; tentatively, D is TRBD1 or TRBD2 (5 bases each). The CDR3 is 17 amino acids. V gave up 3 bases and J gave up 5 bases, with 23 bases separating them. Germline CDR1 DFQATT, CDR2 SNEGSKA (reference sequence). The CDR3 here is CSASVGRAILGHNEQFF. The CDR3, as DNA: TGCAGTGCTAGCGTGGGCAGGGCCATTTTGGGACACAATGAGCAGTTCTTC.

The chain has TRBV7-2 and TRBJ2-1; 11 bases line up with TRBD2. Trimming cost V 2 bases and J 10 bases; bases outside gene matches: 16. CDR3 size: 18 residues. The V gene's germline CDR1 is SGHTA and CDR2 FQGNSA. The CDR3 DNA is TGTGCCAGCAGCTTAATGAGTAGCGGGAGGGCCCGGTTCACAGAGCAGTTCTTC. Translation gives CASSLMSSGRARFTEQFF.

This clonotype was seen a single time. The junction and the germline gene differ at one end; a read error may be behind it. J is TRBJ2-3 and V is TRBV6-1, with 10 bases lining up with TRBD2. The CDR3 totals 16 residues. Germline loops: CDR1 MNHNS, CDR2 SASEGT. CDR3 region: CASSQPSSGSSETQYF. The CDR3 DNA is TGTGCCAGCAGTCAGCCCTCTAGCGGGAGTTCAGAGACGCAGTATTTT.